This record covers a single TCR beta chain. The germline CDR1 and CDR2 sequences are SGHRS and YFSETQ. The CDR3 consists of 15 residues. After removal of 6 bases from V and 5 bases from J, the junction contained 8 bases not matched to a gene. This sample is drawn from a study of blood T cell repertoires in COVID-19. Assay: immunoSEQ multiplex PCR; the TCRdb copy retains only in-frame clones and omits some. The data show roughly 260,000 clones, less than 90% seen once. The material sequenced was peripheral blood. The origin of this receptor is a man aged 60 to 75 who had recovered from COVID-19. The chain employs TRBV5-1 and TRBJ2-5; 12 bases agree with TRBD2. This CDR3 is CASIRTSGVKETQYF. CDR3 sequence (DNA): TGCGCCAGCATCCGGACTAGCGGGGTCAAGGAGACCCAGTACTTC.